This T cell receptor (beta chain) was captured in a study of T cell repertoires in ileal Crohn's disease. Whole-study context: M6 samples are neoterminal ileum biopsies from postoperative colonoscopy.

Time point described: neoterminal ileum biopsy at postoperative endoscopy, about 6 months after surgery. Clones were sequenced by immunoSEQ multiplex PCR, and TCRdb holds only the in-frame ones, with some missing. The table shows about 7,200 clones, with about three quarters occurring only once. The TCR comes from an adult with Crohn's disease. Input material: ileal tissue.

The CDR3 DNA sequence: TGTGCCAGTAGTATCCCCAGACAGACCTCTGGAAACACCATATATTTT. This gives the protein CASSIPRQTSGNTIYF. The chain is built from TRBV19 and TRBJ1-3; tentative D call: TRBD1 (5 bases). This CDR3 is 16 amino acids long. V was cut by 3 bases and J by 0 bases, with 12 bases left in between. Germline CDR1 reads LNHDA; CDR2 reads SQIVND (reference sequence).